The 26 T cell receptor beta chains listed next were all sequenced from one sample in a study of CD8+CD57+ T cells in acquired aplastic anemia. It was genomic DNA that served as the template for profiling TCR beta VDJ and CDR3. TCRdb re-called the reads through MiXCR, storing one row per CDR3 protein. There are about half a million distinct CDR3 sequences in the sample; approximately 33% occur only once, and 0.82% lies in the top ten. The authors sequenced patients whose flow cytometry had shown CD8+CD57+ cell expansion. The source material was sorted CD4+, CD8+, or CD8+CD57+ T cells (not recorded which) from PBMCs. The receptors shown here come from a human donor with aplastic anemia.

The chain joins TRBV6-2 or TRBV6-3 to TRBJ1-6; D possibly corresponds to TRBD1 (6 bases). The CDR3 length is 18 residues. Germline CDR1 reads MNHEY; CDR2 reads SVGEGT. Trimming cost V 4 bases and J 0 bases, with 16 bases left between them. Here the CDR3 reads CASSSTGHGASYNSPLHF. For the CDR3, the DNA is TGTGCCAGCAGTTCAACGGGACACGGGGCCTCCTATAATTCACCCCTCCACTTT.

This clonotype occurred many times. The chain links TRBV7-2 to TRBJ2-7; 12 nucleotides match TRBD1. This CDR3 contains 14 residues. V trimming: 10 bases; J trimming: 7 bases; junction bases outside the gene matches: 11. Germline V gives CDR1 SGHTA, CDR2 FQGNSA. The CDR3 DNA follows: TGTGCCACCATGAGGGACAGGGGGCGAGGGGAGCAGTACTTC. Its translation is CATMRDRGRGEQYF.

The chain's CDR3 is CASGETSWTAACGYTF. CDR3 bases: TGTGCCAGCGGAGAGACTAGCTGGACGGCGGCCTGTGGCTACACCTTC. The chain links TRBV6-1 to TRBJ1-2; D not certain. This CDR3 is built from 16 residues. V lost 8 bases, J lost 7 bases, and 26 bases lay in between. The germline CDR1 and CDR2 sequences are MNHNS and SASEGT.

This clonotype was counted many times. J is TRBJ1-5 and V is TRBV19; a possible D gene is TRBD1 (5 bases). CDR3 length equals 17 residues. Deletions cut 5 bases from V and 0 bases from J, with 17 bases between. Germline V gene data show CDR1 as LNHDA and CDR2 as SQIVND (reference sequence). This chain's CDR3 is CASSPGTALYSNQPQHF. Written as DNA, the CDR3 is TGTGCCAGTAGTCCCGGGACCGCCCTATATAGCAATCAGCCCCAGCATTTT.

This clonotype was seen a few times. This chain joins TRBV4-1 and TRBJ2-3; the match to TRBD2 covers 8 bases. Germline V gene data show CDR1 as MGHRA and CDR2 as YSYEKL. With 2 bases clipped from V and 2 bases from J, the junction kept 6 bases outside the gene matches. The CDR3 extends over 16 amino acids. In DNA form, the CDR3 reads TGCGCCAGCAGCCAAATAGCGGGGACGCACACAGATACGCAGTATTTT. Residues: CASSQIAGTHTDTQYF.

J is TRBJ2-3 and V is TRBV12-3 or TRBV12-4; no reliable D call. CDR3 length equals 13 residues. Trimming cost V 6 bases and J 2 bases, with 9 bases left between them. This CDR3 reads CASSTRATDTQYF. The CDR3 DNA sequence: TGTGCCAGCAGCACCCGGGCCACAGATACGCAGTATTTT.

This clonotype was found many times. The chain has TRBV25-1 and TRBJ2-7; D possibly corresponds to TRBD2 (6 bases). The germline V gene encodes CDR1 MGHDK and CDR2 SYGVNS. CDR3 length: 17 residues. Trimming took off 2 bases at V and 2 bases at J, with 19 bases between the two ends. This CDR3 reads CASSEPWGGEGAYEQYF. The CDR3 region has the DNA TGTGCCAGCAGTGAACCATGGGGAGGCGAAGGTGCCTACGAGCAGTACTTC.

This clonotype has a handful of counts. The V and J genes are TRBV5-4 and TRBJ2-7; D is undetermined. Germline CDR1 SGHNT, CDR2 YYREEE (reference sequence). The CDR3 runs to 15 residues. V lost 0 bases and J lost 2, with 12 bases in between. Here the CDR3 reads CASSLAAGLPYEQYF. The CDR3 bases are TGTGCCAGCAGCTTGGCGGCAGGTCTGCCCTACGAGCAGTACTTC.

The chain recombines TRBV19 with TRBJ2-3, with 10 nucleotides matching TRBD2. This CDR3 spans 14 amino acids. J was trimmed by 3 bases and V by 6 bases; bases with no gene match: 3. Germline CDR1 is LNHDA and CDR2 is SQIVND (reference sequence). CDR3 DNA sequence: TGTGCCAGTAGGCTAGCGGGAGTTACAGATACGCAGTATTTT. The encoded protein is CASRLAGVTDTQYF.

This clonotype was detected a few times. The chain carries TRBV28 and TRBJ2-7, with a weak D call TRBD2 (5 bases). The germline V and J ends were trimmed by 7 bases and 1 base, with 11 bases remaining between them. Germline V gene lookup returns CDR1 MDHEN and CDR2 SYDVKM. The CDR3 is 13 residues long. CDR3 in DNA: TGTGCCAGCACTCCGGGAAATTCCTACGAGCAGTACTTC. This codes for CASTPGNSYEQYF.

CDR3 nucleotides: TGTGCCAGCAGCCCGGGGGGGGGGGAAGATACGCAGTATTTT. Translated, it gives CASSPGGGEDTQYF. V usage is TRBV2 and J usage is TRBJ2-3, with 8 bases fitting TRBD2. The CDR3 extends over 14 amino acids. V lost 6 bases to trimming and J lost 5 bases; unmatched junction nucleotides: 7. The germline CDR1 and CDR2 sequences are SNHLY and FYNNEI.

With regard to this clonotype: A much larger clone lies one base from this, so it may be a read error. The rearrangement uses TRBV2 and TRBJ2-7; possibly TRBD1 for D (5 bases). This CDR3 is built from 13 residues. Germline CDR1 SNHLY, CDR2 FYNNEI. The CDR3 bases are TGTGCCAGCAGTTTCGACAGATCCTACGAGCAGCACTTC. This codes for CASSFDRSYEQHF. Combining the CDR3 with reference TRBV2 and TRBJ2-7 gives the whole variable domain EPEVTQTPSHQVTQMGQEVILRCVPISNHLYFYWYRQILGQKVEFLVSFYNNEISEKSEIFDDQFSVERPDGSNFTLKIRSTKLEDSAMYFCASSFDRSYEQHFGPGTRLTVT.

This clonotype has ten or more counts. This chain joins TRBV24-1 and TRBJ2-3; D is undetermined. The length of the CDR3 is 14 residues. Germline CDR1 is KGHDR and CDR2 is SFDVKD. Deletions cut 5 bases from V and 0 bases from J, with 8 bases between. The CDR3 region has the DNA TGTGCCACCAGTGGTAGCACTAGCACAGATACGCAGTATTTT. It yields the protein CATSGSTSTDTQYF.

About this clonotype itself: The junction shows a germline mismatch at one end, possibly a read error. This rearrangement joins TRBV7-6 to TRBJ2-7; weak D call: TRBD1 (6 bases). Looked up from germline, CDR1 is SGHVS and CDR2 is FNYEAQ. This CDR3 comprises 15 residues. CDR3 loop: CASSFSLDSAYEQYF. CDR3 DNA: TGTGCTAGCAGCTTCTCCTTGGACAGCGCCTACGAGCAGTACTTC. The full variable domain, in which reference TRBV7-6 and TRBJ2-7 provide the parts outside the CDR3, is GAGVSQSPRYKVTKRGQDVALRCDPISGHVSLYWYRQALGQGPEFLTYFNYEAQQDKSGLPNDRFSAERPEGSISTLTIQRTEQRDSAMYRCASSFSLDSAYEQYFGPGTRLTVT.

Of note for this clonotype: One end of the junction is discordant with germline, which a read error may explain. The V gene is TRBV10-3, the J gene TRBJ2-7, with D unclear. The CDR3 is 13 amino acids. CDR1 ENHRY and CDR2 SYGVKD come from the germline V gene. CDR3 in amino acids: CASSNHSAYEQYF. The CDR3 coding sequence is TGTGCCAGCAGTAACCACAGCGCCTACGAGCAGTACTTC.

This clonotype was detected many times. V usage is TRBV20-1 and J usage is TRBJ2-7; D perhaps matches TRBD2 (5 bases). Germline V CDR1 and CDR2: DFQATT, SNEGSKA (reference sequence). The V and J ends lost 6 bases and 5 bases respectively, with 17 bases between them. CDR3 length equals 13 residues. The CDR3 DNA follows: TGCAGTGCGATTCGCCTAGCTTTCAACGAGCAGTACTTC. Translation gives CSAIRLAFNEQYF.

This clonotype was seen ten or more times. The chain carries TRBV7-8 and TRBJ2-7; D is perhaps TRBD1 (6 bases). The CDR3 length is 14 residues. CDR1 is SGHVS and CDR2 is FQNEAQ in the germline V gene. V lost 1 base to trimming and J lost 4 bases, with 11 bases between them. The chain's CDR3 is CASSLGDTLYEQYF. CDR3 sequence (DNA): TGTGCCAGCAGCTTAGGGGACACCTTGTACGAGCAGTACTTC.

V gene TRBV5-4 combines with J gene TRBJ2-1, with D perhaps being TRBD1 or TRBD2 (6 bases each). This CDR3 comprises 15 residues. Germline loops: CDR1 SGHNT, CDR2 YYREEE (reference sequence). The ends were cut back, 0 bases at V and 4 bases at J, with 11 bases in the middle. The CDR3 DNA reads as TGTGCCAGCAGCTTGGAGGGGGGAGTGTACAATGAGCAGTTCTTC. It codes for CASSLEGGVYNEQFF.

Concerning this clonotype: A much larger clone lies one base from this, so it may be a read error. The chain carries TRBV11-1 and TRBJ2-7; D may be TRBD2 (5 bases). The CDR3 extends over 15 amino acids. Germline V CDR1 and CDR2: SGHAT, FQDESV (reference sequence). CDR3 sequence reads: CASSPLRGSPYKQYF. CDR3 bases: TGTGCCAGCAGCCCACTTCGTGGGAGCCCCTACAAGCAGTACTTC.

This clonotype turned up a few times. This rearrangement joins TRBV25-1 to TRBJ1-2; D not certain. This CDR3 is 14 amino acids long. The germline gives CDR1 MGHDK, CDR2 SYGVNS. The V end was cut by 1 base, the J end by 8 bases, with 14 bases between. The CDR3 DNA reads TGTGCCAGCAGTGAATCGGGGTATCGGGCGGGCTACACCTTC. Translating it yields CASSESGYRAGYTF.

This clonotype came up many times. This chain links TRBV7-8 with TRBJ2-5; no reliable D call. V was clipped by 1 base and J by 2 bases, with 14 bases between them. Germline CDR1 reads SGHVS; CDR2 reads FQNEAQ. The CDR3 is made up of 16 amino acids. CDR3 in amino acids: CASSLGRVGKQETQYF. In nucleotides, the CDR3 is TGTGCCAGCAGCTTAGGGCGAGTGGGGAAACAAGAGACCCAGTACTTC.

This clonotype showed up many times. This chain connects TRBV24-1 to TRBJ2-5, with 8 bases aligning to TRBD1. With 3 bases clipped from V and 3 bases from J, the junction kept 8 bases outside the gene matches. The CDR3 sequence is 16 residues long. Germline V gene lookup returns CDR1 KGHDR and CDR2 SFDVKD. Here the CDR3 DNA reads TGTGCCACCAGTGATGGGGGACAGGACGACAAAGAGACCCAGTACTTC. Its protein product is CATSDGGQDDKETQYF.

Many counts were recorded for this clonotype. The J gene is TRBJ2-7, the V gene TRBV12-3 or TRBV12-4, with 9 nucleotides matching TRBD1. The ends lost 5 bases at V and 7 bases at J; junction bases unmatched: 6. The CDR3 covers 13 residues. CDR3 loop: CASSAGTGREQYF. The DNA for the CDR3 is TGTGCCAGCAGTGCCGGGACAGGGAGAGAGCAGTACTTC.

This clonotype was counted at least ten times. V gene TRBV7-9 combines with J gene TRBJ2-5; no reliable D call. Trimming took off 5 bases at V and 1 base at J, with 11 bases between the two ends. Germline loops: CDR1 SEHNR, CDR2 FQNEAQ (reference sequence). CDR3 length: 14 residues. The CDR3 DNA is TGTGCCAGCAGCCTAACCGGGCCCCAAGAGACCCAGTACTTC. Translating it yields CASSLTGPQETQYF.

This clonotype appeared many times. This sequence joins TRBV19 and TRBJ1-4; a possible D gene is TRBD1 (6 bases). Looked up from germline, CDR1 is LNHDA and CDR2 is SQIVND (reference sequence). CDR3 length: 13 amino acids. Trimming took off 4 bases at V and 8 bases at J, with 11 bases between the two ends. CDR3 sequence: CASSTQGGEKLFF. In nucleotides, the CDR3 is TGTGCCAGTAGTACACAGGGAGGCGAAAAACTGTTTTTT.

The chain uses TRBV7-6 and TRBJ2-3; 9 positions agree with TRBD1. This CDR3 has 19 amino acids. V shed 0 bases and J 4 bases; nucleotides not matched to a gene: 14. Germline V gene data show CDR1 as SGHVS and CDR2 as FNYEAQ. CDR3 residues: CASSLASTADRGPADTQYF. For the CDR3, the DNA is TGTGCCAGCAGCTTAGCTTCTACAGCGGACAGGGGCCCCGCAGATACGCAGTATTTT.